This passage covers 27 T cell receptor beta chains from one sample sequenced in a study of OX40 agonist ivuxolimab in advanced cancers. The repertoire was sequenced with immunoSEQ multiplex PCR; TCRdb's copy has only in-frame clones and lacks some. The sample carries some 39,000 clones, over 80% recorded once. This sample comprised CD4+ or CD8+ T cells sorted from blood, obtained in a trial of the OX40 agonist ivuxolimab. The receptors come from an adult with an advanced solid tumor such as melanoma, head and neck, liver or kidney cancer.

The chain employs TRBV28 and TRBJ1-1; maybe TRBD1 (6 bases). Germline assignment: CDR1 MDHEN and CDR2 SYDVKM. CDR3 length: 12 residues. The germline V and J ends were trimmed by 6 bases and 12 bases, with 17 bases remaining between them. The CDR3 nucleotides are TGTGCCAGCAGATTAGCCCCAGGGGACTCTTTCTTT. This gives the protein CASRLAPGDSFF.

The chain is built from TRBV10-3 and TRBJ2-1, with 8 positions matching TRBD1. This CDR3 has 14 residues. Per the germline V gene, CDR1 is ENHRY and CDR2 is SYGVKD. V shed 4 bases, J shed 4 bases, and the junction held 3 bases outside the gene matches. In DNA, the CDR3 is TGTGCCATCAGTGGACAGGGGTCTTACAATGAGCAGTTCTTC. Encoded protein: CAISGQGSYNEQFF.

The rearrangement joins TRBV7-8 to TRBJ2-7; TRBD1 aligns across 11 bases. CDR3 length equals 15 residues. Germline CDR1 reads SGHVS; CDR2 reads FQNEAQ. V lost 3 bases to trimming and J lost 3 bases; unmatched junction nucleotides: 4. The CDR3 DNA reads TGTGCCAGCAGCTTGGGGACAGGGGGATACTACGAGCAGTACTTC. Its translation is CASSLGTGGYYEQYF.

CDR3 nucleotide sequence: TGTGCCAGCAGCTTAGGGATACTAGCGGGAGGATCAGAGACCCAGTACTTC. This translates into CASSLGILAGGSETQYF. J is TRBJ2-5 and V is TRBV11-2, with 12 bases that match TRBD2. The CDR3 length is 17 residues. Trimming cost V 1 base and J 4 bases; bases outside gene matches: 7. Germline V gene sequence: CDR1 SGHAT, CDR2 FQNNGV.

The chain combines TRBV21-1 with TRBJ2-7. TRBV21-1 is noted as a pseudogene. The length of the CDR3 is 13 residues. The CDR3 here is CASSKVGSYEQYF. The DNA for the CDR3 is TGTGCCAGCAGCAAAGTAGGCTCCTACGAGCAGTACTTC.

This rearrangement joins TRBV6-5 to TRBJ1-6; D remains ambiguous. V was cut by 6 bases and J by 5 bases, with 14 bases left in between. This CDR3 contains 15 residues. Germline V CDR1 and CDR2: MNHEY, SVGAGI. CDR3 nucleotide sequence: TGTGCCAGCAGCCAACCGGGAGGGAATAATTCACCCCTCCACTTT. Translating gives CASSQPGGNNSPLHF.

The CDR3 region has the DNA TGTGCCAGCAGCCTGACAGGGGATGGGGCCAACGTCCTGACTTTC. Its protein is CASSLTGDGANVLTF. The J gene is TRBJ2-6, the V gene TRBV7-9; 8 bases align to TRBD1. Germline CDR1 reads SEHNR; CDR2 reads FQNEAQ (reference sequence). This CDR3 is 15 amino acids long. With V trimmed by 5 bases and J by 3 bases, 3 bases remained unmatched.

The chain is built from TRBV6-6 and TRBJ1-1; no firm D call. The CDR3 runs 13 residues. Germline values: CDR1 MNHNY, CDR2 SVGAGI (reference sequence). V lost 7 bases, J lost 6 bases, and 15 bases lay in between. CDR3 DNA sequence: TGTGCCAGCATCCTCCGGGTTGCGTCTGAAGCTTTCTTT. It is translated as CASILRVASEAFF.

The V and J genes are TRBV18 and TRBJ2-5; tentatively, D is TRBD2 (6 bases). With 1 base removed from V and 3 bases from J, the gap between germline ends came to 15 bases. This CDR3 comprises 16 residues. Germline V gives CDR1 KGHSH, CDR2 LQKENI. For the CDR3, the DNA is TGTGCCAGCTCACCACTTAGCGGACTGGGGAAAGAGACCCAGTACTTC. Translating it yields CASSPLSGLGKETQYF.

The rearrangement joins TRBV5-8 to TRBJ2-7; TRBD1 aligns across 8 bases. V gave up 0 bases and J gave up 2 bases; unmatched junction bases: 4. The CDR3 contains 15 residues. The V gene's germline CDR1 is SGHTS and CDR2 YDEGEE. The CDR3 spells CASSLVRQGPYEQYF. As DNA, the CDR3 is TGTGCCAGCAGCTTGGTCCGACAGGGGCCCTACGAGCAGTACTTC.

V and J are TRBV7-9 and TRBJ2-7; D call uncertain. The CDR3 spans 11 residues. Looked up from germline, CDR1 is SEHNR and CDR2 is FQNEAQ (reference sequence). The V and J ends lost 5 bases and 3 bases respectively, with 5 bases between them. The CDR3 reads CASSKRYEQYF. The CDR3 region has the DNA TGTGCCAGCAGCAAACGCTACGAGCAGTACTTC.

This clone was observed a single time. CDR3 nucleotide sequence: TGTGCCAGCAGTCCCTGGGCCGGGAGCTCAGATACGCAGTATTTT. Its protein product is CASSPWAGSSDTQYF. The chain employs TRBV27 and TRBJ2-3; possibly TRBD2 for D (6 bases). CDR3 length equals 15 residues. V was pared by 5 bases and J by 4 bases, with 16 bases between. CDR1 MNHEY and CDR2 SMNVEV come from the germline V gene (reference sequence).

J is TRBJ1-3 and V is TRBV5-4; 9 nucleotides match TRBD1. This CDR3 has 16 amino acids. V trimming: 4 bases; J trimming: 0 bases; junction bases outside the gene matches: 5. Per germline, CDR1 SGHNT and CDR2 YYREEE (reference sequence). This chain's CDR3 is CASSMKTGGSGNTIYF. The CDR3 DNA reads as TGTGCCAGCAGCATGAAGACAGGGGGCTCTGGAAACACCATATATTTT. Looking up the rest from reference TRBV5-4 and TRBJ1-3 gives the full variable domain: ETGVTQSPTHLIKTRGQQVTLRCSSQSGHNTVSWYQQALGQGPQFIFQYYREEENGRGNFPPRFSGLQFPNYSSELNVNALELDDSALYLCASSMKTGGSGNTIYFGEGSWLTVV.

The CDR3 sequence: CASSPGLAGGEQYF. CDR3 nucleotides: TGCGCCAGCAGCCCGGGACTAGCGGGCGGGGAGCAGTACTTC. The chain carries TRBV5-1 and TRBJ2-7; 12 bases align to TRBD2. The V and J ends lost 4 bases and 7 bases, in that order; junction bases with no gene match: 6. CDR1 and CDR2 from the germline V gene are SGHRS and YFSETQ. This CDR3 region has 14 residues.

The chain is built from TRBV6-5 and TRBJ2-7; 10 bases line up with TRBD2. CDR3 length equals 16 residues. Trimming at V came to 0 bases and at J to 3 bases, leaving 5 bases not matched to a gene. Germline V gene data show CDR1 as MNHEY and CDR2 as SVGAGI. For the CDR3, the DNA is TGTGCCAGCAGTTACTCGGCAGCGGGAGGGATCTACGAGCAGTACTTC. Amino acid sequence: CASSYSAAGGIYEQYF.

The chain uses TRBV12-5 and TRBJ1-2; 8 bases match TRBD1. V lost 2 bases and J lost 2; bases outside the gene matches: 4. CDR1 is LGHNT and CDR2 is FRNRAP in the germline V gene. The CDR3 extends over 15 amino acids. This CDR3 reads CASGLTGGNNYGYTF. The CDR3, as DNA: TGTGCTAGTGGTTTGACAGGGGGAAACAACTATGGCTACACCTTC.

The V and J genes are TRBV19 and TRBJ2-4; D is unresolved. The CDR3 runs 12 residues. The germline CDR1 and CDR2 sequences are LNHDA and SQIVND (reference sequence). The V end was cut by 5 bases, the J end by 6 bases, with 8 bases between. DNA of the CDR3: TGTGCCAGTAGTCTACTTGGAAACATTCAGTACTTC. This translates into CASSLLGNIQYF. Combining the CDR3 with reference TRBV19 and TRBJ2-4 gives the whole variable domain DGGITQSPKYLFRKEGQNVTLSCEQNLNHDAMYWYRQDPGQGLRLIYYSQIVNDFQKGDIAEGYSVSREKKESFPLTVTSAQKNPTAFYLCASSLLGNIQYFGAGTRLSVL.

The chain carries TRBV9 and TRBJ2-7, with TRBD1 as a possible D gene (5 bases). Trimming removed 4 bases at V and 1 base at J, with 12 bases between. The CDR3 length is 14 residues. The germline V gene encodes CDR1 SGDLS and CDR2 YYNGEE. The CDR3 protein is CASSSGHGSYEQYF. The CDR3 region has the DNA TGTGCCAGCAGCTCCGGACACGGGTCCTACGAGCAGTACTTC.

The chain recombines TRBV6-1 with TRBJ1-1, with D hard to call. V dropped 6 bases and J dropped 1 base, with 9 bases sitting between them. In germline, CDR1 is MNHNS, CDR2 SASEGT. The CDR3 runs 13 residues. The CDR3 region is CASRNRQNTEAFF. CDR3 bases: TGTGCCAGCAGAAATCGACAGAACACTGAAGCTTTCTTT.

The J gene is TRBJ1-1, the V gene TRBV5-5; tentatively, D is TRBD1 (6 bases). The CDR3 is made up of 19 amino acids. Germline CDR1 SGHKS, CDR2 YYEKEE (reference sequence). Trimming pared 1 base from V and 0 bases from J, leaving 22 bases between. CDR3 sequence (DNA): TGTGCCAGCAGCTTGATTCCGGCAACGAACAGGGCGTTGAACACTGAAGCTTTCTTT. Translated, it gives CASSLIPATNRALNTEAFF.

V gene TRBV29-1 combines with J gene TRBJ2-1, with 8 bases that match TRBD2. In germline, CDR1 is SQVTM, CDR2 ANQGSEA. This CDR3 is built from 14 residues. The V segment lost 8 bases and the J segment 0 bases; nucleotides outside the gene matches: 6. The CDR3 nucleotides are TGCAGCTCTACTAGCGGAAGCTCCTACAATGAGCAGTTCTTC. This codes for CSSTSGSSYNEQFF.

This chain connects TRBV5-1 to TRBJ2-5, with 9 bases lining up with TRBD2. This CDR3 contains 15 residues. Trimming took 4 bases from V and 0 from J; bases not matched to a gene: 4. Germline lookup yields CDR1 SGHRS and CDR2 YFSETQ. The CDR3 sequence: CASSRTSGYQETQYF. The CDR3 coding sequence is TGCGCCAGCAGCAGAACTAGCGGGTACCAAGAGACCCAGTACTTC.

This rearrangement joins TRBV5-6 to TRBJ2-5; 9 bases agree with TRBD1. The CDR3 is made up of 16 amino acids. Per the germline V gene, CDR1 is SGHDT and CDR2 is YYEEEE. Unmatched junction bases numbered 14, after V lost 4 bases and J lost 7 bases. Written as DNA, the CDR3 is TGTGCCAGCAGCGCCCGGGACAGGGCCCTTAGGTGGACCCAGTACTTC. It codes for CASSARDRALRWTQYF.

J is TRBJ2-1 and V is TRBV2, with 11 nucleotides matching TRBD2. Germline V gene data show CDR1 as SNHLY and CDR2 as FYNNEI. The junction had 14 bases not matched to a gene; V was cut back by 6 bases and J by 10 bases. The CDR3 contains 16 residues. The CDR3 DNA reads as TGTGCCAGCAGGCCTACCCCTAGCGGGAGGCTGTCAGAGCAGTTCTTC. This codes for CASRPTPSGRLSEQFF.

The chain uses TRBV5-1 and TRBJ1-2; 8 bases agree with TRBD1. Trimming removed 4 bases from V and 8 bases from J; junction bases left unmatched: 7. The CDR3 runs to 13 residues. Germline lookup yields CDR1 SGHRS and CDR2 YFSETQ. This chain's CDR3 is CASSPGQGWGYTF. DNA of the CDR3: TGCGCCAGCAGCCCTGGACAGGGCTGGGGCTACACCTTC.

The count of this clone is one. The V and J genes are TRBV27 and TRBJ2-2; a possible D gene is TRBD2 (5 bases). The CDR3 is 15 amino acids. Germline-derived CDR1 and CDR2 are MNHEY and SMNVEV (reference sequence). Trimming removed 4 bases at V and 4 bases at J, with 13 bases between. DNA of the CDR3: TGTGCCAGCAGTTCCCAACTAGGGAGCACCGGGGAGCTGTTTTTT. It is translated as CASSSQLGSTGELFF.

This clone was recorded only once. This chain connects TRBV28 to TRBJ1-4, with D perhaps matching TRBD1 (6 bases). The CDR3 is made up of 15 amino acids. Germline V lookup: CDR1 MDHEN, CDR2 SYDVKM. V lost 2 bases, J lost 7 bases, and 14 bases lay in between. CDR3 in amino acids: CASSLGGRRTEKLFF. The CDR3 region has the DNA TGTGCCAGCAGTTTAGGGGGCCGACGGACTGAAAAACTGTTTTTT.